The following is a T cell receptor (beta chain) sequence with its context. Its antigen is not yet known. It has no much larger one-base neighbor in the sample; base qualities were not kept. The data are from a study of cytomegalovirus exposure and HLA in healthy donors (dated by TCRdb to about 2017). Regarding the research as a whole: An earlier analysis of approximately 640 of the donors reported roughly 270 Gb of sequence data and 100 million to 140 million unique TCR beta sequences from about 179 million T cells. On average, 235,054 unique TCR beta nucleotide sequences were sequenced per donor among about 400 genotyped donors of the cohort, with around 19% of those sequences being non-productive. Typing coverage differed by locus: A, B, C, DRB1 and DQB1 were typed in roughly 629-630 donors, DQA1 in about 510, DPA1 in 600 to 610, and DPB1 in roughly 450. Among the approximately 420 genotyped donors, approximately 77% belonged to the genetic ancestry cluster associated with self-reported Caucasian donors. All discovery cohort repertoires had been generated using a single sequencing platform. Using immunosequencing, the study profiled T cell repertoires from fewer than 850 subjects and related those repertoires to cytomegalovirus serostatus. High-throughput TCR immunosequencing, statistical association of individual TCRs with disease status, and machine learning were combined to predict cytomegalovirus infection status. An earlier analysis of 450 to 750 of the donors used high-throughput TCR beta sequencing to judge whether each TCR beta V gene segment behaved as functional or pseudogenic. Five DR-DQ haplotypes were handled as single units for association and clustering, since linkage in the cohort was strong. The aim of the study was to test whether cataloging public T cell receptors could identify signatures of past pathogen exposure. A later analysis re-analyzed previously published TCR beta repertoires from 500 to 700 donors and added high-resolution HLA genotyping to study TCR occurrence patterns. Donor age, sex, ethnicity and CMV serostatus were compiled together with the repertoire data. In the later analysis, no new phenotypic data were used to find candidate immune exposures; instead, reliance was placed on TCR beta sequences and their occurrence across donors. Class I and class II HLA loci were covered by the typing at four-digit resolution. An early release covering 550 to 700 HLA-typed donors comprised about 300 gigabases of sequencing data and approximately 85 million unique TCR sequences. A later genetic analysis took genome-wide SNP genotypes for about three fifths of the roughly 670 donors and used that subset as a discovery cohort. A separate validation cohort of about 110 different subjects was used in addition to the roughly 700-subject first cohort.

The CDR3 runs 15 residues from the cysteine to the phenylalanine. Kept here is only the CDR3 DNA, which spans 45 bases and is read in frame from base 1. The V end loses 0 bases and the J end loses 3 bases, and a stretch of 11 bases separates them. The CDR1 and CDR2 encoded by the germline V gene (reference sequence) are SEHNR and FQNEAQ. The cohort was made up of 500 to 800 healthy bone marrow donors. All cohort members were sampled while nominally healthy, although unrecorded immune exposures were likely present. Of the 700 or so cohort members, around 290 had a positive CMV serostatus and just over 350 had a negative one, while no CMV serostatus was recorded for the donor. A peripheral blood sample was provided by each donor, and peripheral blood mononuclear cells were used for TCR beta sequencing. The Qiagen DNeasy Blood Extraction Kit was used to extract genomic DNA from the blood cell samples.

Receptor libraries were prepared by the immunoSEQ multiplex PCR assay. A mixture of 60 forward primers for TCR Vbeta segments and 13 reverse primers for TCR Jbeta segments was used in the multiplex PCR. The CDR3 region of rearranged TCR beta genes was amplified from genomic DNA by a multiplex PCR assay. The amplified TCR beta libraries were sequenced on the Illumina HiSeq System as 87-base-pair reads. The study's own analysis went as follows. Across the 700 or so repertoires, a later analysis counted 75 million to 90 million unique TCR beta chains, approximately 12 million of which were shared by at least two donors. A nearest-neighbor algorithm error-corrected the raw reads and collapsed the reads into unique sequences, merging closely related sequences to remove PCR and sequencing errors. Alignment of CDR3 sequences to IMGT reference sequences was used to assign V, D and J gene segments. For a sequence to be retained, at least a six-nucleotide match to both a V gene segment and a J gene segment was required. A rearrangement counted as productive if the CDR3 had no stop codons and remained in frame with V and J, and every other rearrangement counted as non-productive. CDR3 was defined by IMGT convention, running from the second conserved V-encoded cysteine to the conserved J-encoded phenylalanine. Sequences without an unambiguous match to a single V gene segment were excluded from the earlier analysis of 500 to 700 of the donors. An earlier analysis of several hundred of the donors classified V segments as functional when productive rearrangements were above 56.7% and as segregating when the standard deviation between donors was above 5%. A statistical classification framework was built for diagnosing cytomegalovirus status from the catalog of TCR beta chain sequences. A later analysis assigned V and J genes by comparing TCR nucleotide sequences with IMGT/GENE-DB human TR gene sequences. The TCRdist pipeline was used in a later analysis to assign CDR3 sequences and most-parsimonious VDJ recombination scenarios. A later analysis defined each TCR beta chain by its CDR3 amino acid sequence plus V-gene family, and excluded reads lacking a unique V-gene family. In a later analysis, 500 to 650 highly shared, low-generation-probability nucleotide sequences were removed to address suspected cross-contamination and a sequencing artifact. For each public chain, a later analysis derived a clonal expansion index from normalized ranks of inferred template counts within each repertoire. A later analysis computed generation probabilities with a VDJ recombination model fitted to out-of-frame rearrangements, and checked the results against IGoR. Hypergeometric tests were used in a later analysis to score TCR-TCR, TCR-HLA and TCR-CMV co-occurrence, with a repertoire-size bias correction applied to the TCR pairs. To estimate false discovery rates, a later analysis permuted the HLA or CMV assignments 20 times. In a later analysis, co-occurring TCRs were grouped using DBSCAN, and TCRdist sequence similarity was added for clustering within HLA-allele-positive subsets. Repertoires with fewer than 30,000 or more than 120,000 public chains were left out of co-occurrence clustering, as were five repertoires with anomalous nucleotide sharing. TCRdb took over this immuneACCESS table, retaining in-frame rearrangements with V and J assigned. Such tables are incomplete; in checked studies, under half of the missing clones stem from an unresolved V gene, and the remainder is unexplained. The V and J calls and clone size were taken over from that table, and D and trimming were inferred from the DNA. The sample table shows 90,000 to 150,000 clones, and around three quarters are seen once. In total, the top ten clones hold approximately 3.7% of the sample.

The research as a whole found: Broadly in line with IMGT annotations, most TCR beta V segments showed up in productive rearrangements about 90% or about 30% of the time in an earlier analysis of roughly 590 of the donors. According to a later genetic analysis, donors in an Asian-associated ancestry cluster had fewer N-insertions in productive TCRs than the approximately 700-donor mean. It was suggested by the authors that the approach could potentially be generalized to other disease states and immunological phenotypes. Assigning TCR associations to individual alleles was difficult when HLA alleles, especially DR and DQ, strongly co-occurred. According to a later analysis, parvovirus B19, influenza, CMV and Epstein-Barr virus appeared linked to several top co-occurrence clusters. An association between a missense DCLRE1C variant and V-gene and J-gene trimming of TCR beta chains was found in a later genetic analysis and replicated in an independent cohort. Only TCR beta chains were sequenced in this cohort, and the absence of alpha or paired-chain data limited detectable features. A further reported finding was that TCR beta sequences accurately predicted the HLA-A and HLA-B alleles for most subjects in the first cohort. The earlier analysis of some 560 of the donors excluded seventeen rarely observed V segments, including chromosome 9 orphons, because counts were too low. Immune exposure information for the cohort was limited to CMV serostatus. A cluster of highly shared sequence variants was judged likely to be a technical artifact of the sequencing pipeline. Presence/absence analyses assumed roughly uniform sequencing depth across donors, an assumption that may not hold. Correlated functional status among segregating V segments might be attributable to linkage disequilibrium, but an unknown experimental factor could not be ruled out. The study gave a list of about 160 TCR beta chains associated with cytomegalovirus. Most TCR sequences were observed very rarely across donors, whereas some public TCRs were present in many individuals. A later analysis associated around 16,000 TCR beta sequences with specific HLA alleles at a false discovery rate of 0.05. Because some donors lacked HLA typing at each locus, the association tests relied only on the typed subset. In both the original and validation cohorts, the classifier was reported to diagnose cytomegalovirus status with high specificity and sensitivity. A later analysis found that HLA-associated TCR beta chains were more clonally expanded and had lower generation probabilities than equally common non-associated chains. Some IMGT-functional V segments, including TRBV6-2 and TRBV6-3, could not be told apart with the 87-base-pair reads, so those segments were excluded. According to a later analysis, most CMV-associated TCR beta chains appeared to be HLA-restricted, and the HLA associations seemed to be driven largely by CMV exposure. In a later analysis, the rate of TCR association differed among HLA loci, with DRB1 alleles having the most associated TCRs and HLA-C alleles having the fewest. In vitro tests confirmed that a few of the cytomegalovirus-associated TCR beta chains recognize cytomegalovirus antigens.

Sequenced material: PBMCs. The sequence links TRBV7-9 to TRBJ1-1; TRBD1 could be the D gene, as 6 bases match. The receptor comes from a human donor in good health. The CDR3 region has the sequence CASSLAQGADTEAFF. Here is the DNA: TGTGCCAGCAGCTTAGCACAGGGAGCGGACACTGAAGCTTTCTTT.